A single sample gave rise to the 10 T cell receptor beta chains below, sequenced in a study of OX40 agonist ivuxolimab in advanced cancers. TCRdb keeps only in-frame clones here, not all; method: immunoSEQ multiplex PCR. The repertoire consists of some 64,000 clones, with roughly 90% occurring once and the leading ten covering around 19%. Sample: CD4+ or CD8+ T cells sorted from blood, taken in a trial of the OX40 agonist ivuxolimab. These receptor sequences come from an adult with an advanced solid tumor such as melanoma, head and neck, liver or kidney cancer.

This chain joins TRBV28 and TRBJ2-1; 9 bases map to TRBD1. V dropped 8 bases and J dropped 5; count of bases not matched to a gene: 7. Per germline, CDR1 MDHEN and CDR2 SYDVKM. The CDR3 runs to 14 residues. CDR3: CASGLTGGNNEQFF. The CDR3 nucleotides are TGTGCCAGCGGCTTGACAGGGGGGAACAATGAGCAGTTCTTC.

The chain combines TRBV27 with TRBJ2-5; no reliable D call. With 4 bases removed from V and 1 base from J, the gap between germline ends came to 1 base. The CDR3 is 11 residues long. Germline V gene lookup returns CDR1 MNHEY and CDR2 SMNVEV (reference sequence). The CDR3 loop is CASSSQETQYF. The DNA for the CDR3 is TGTGCCAGCAGTTCCCAAGAGACCCAGTACTTC.

The genes are TRBV27 and TRBJ1-2; maybe TRBD1 (6 bases). CDR1 is MNHEY and CDR2 is SMNVEV in the germline V gene (reference sequence). Trimming took 4 bases from V and 1 from J, leaving 19 bases between them. The CDR3 covers 17 residues. The CDR3 here is CASSWGPGALSNYGYTF. CDR3 coding DNA: TGTGCCAGCAGTTGGGGGCCAGGGGCACTTAGTAACTATGGCTACACCTTC.

CDR3 protein: CAILGDSYEQYF. CDR3 nucleotides: TGTGCCATCCTTGGGGACAGCTACGAGCAGTACTTC. V and J are TRBV7-2 and TRBJ2-7; 7 bases map to TRBD1. Unmatched junction bases numbered 6, after V lost 10 bases and J lost 3 bases. This CDR3 comprises 12 residues. CDR1 is SGHTA, CDR2 FQGNSA, per germline.

Only one count was recorded for this clone. The chain recombines TRBV2 with TRBJ1-5; TRBD1 matches at 7 bases. Germline V gene lookup returns CDR1 SNHLY and CDR2 FYNNEI. V lost 6 bases to trimming and J lost 4 bases; unmatched junction nucleotides: 9. The CDR3 sequence is 15 residues long. The CDR3 loop is CASSSGTAYNQPQHF. DNA for the CDR3: TGTGCCAGCAGCTCCGGGACAGCCTATAATCAGCCCCAGCATTTT.

This sequence joins TRBV29-1 and TRBJ2-1; TRBD2 aligns across 10 bases. Germline V gives CDR1 SQVTM, CDR2 ANQGSEA. The CDR3 is 17 amino acids. The V and J ends lost 2 bases and 3 bases, in that order; junction bases with no gene match: 10. In DNA form, the CDR3 reads TGCAGCGTTGAAAGAATCACTAGCGGGACTATCTACAATGAGCAGTTCTTC. Translation gives CSVERITSGTIYNEQFF.

The chain has TRBV29-1 and TRBJ2-3, with 11 bases lining up with TRBD2. This CDR3 region has 16 residues. Germline lookup yields CDR1 SQVTM and CDR2 ANQGSEA. Germline trimming cut 0 bases from V and 5 bases from J; bases unmatched to any gene: 7. CDR3 sequence: CSVEDVSGGAIDTQYF. The CDR3 DNA reads as TGCAGCGTTGAAGATGTTAGCGGGGGGGCAATAGATACGCAGTATTTT.

The chain recombines TRBV27 with TRBJ2-7; D unresolved. Germline loops: CDR1 MNHEY, CDR2 SMNVEV (reference sequence). V lost 3 bases, J lost 0 bases, and 6 bases lay in between. The CDR3 is made up of 13 amino acids. CDR3 sequence reads: CASSFSGSYEQYF. The CDR3 nucleotides are TGTGCCAGCAGTTTCTCTGGCTCCTACGAGCAGTACTTC.

V gene TRBV4-1 combines with J gene TRBJ1-2; 9 bases are a match to TRBD1. CDR1 is MGHRA, CDR2 YSYEKL, per germline. This CDR3 is built from 17 residues. The junction had 10 bases not matched to a gene; V was cut back by 0 bases and J by 5 bases. The CDR3 DNA is TGCGCCAGCAGCCAAGATGGCGTCACAGGGGGCTTGTATGGCTACACCTTC. It translates to CASSQDGVTGGLYGYTF.

The rearrangement uses TRBV7-6 and TRBJ1-1; unclear D gene. Germline loops: CDR1 SGHVS, CDR2 FNYEAQ. The length of the CDR3 is 14 residues. Trimming removed 5 bases at V and 2 bases at J, with 12 bases between. DNA for the CDR3: TGTGCCAGCAGCCCTGATGGATTCAACACTGAAGCTTTCTTT. Protein sequence: CASSPDGFNTEAFF.